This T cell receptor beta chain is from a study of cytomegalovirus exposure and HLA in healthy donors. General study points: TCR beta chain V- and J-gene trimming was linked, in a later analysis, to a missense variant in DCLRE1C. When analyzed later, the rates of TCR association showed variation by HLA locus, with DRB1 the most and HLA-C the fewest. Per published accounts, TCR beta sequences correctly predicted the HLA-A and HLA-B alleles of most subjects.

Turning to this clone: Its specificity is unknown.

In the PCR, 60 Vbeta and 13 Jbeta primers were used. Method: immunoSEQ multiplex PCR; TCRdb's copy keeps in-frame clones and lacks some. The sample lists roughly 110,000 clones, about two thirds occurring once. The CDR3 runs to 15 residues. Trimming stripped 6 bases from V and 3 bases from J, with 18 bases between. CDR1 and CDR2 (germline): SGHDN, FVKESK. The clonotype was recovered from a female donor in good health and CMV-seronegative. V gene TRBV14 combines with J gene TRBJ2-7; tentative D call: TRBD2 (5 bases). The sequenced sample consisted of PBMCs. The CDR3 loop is CASSTGGLPNYEQYF. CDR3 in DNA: TGTGCCAGCAGTACTGGCGGGCTTCCCAACTACGAGCAGTACTTC.